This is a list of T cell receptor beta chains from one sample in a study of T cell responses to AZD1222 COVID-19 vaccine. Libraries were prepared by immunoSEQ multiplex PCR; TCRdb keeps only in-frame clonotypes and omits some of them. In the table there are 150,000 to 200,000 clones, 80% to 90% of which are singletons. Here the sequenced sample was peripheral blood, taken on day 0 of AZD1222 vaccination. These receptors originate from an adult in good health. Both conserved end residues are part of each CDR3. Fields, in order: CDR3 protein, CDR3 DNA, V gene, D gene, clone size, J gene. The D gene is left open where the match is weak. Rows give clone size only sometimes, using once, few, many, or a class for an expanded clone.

CASSPRGETEAFF,TGTGCCAGTAGCCCTAGGGGGGAAACTGAAGCTTTCTTT,TRBV19,.,once,TRBJ1-1
CASRAWGGLYQPQHF,TGTGCCAGCAGGGCTTGGGGGGGATTGTATCAGCCCCAGCATTTT,TRBV28,.,.,TRBJ1-5
CASSLQQSNEAFF,TGTGCCAGCAGCTTACAACAGTCCAATGAAGCTTTCTTT,TRBV7-9,.,.,TRBJ1-1
CASSPLADTNYGYTF,TGTGCCAGCTCACCTCTCGCGGATACTAACTATGGCTACACCTTC,TRBV18,.,once,TRBJ1-2
CASSEYDPTSGGAKFF,TGTGCCAGCAGTGAATATGACCCGACTAGCGGGGGTGCTAAGTTCTTC,TRBV25-1,TRBD2,.,TRBJ2-1
CASSIGGRGRNEQFF,TGTGCCAGTTCAATAGGGGGCAGGGGACGCAATGAGCAGTTCTTC,TRBV19,TRBD1,once,TRBJ2-1
CAWSRDTPGTEPQHF,TGTGCCTGGAGTAGGGACACCCCAGGAACTGAGCCCCAGCATTTT,TRBV30,.,.,TRBJ1-5
CATNELGTGQSTDTQYF,TGTGCCACCAATGAACTAGGGACAGGGCAAAGCACAGATACGCAGTATTTT,TRBV24-1,TRBD1,.,TRBJ2-3
CAIGRGPGNTIYF,TGTGCCATCGGAAGGGGGCCTGGAAACACCATATATTTT,TRBV10-3,TRBD1,.,TRBJ1-3
CASSLGGIVNEQYF,TGTGCCAGCAGTTTAGGGGGGATCGTCAACGAGCAGTACTTC,TRBV28,.,.,TRBJ2-7
CASGQGELAKNIQYF,TGTGCCAGCGGACAGGGGGAATTAGCCAAAAACATTCAGTACTTC,TRBV19,TRBD1,.,TRBJ2-4
CASSPLGGQRNEKLFF,TGTGCCAGCAGCCCTCTAGGGGGGCAAAGGAATGAAAAACTGTTTTTT,TRBV5-8,.,.,TRBJ1-4
CASRPDRGNQPQHF,TGTGCCAGCCGACCGGACAGGGGGAATCAGCCCCAGCATTTT,TRBV10-3,TRBD1,.,TRBJ1-5
CASSQRGTGDEKLFF,TGCGCCAGCAGCCAGAGAGGGACAGGTGATGAAAAACTGTTTTTT,TRBV4-1,TRBD1,.,TRBJ1-4
CASMTAGVGGELFF,TGTGCCAGCATGACAGCAGGGGTGGGCGGGGAGCTGTTTTTT,TRBV6-5,.,.,TRBJ2-2
CASSFLEGNQPQHF,TGTGCCAGCAGTTTCCTGGAGGGGAATCAGCCCCAGCATTTT,TRBV6-5,.,.,TRBJ1-5
CASSFLAGAITDTQYF,TGCGCCAGCAGCTTCCTAGCGGGGGCCATCACAGATACGCAGTATTTT,TRBV5-1,TRBD2,.,TRBJ2-3
CASSPPPPGELFF,TGTGCCAGCTCACCACCCCCCCCCGGGGAGCTGTTTTTT,TRBV18,.,.,TRBJ2-2
CASSLNRGLSENEQFF,TGTGCCAGCAGCCTCAACAGGGGGCTATCCGAAAATGAGCAGTTCTTC,TRBV3-1/TRBV3-2,TRBD1,.,TRBJ2-1
CASSQTGGVQTQYF,TGTGCCAGCAGCCAGACAGGGGGCGTCCAGACCCAGTACTTC,TRBV7-2,TRBD1,.,TRBJ2-5
CASSPMGQGARTGELFF,TGTGCCAGCTCACCTATGGGACAGGGGGCGAGGACCGGGGAGCTGTTTTTT,TRBV18,TRBD1,.,TRBJ2-2
CASSLSGREGYTF,TGTGCCAGCAGTTTATCTGGAAGAGAGGGCTACACCTTC,TRBV28,.,.,TRBJ1-2
CASSVDPSGSNEQFF,TGTGCCAGCAGCGTAGACCCTAGCGGCAGCAATGAGCAGTTCTTC,TRBV9,TRBD2,.,TRBJ2-1
CASSFRTYSETQYF,TGTGCCAGCAGTTTCCGGACCTACAGTGAGACCCAGTACTTC,TRBV6-2/TRBV6-3,.,.,TRBJ2-5